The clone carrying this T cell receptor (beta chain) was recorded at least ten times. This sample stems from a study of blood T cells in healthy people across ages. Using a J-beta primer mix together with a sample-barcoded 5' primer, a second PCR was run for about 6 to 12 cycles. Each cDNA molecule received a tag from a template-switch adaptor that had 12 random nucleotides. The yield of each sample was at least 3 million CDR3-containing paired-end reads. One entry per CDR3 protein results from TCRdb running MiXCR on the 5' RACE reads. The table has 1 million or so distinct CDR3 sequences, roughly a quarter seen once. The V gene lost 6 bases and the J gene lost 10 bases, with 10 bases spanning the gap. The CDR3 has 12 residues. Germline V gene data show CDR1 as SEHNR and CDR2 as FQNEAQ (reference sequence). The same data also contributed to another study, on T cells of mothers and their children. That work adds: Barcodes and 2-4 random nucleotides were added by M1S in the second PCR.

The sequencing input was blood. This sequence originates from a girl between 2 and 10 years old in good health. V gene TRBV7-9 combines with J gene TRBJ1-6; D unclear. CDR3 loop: CASSHSGSPLHF. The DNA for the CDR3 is TGTGCCAGCAGTCACTCCGGCTCACCCCTCCACTTT.